These 12 T cell receptor beta chains came from one sample sequenced in a study of control samples from healthy donors and cancer patients. TCRdb's table, derived via immunoSEQ multiplex PCR, lists solely in-frame clones and lacks some. The sample consists of about 160,000 clones, around 95% of them appearing once. Sequenced sample: blood. The receptors derive from a woman in her 40s in good health.

This sequence joins TRBV5-6 and TRBJ2-2; TRBD1 is a possible D gene (5 bases). The V gene lost 4 bases and the J gene lost 0 bases, with 7 bases spanning the gap. In germline, CDR1 is SGHDT, CDR2 YYEEEE. This CDR3 is built from 14 residues. The DNA of the CDR3 is TGTGCCAGCAGCCCGGACACGAACACCGGGGAGCTGTTTTTT. Translated, it gives CASSPDTNTGELFF. Combining the CDR3 with reference TRBV5-6 and TRBJ2-2 gives the whole variable domain DAGVTQSPTHLIKTRGQQVTLRCSPKSGHDTVSWYQQALGQGPQFIFQYYEEEERQRGNFPDRFSGHQFPNYSSELNVNALLLGDSALYLCASSPDTNTGELFFGEGSRLTVL.

This clone was detected only once. V is TRBV28 and J is TRBJ1-4; tentative D call: TRBD1 (5 bases). This CDR3 spans 14 amino acids. Germline values: CDR1 MDHEN, CDR2 SYDVKM. The V end lost 6 bases, the J end lost 10 bases, and 18 bases lay between the germline ends. The CDR3, as DNA: TGTGCCAGCAGGGTTCGAGGCATAAGGGGAAAACTGTTTTTT. Encoded protein: CASRVRGIRGKLFF.

The CDR3 bases are TGTGCTAGTGGCTTCCCCGTGATGGGTAGCGGGAGGGAGGTGGCCTCCTACAATGAGCAGTTCTTC. This encodes CASGFPVMGSGREVASYNEQFF. This chain links TRBV12-5 with TRBJ2-1, with 11 bases lining up with TRBD2. V lost 6 bases and J lost 0; bases outside the gene matches: 22. This CDR3 is 22 amino acids long. The germline gives CDR1 LGHNT, CDR2 FRNRAP.

This clone was counted once. V and J are TRBV12-3 or TRBV12-4 and TRBJ2-7; D not resolved. This CDR3 has 11 residues. Trimming removed 4 bases from V and 3 bases from J, with 4 bases in between. The CDR3 DNA is TGTGCCAGCAGTTCTCTCTACGAGCAGTACTTC. This gives the protein CASSSLYEQYF.

The rearrangement uses TRBV10-3 and TRBJ2-7, with D maybe TRBD2 (7 bases). Trimming shortened V by 7 bases and J by 6 bases, and 19 bases separated the two germline ends. Looked up from germline, CDR1 is ENHRY and CDR2 is SYGVKD. The CDR3 is 14 amino acids. The CDR3 is CAINLGGANSEQYF. The CDR3 DNA reads TGTGCCATCAATCTGGGGGGGGCAAACAGCGAGCAGTACTTC.

The chain employs TRBV5-1 and TRBJ1-1; 7 nucleotides line up with TRBD1. CDR3 length: 14 amino acids. Trimming cost V 1 base and J 2 bases; bases outside gene matches: 2. In germline, CDR1 is SGHRS, CDR2 YFSETQ. The CDR3 DNA sequence: TGCGCCAGCAGCTTGAGGACAGGAAACACTGAAGCTTTCTTT. It codes for CASSLRTGNTEAFF.

The V gene is TRBV10-1, the J gene TRBJ2-7, with D perhaps matching TRBD2 (6 bases). Germline assignment: CDR1 WNHNN and CDR2 SYGVQD (reference sequence). V dropped 3 bases and J dropped 5 bases, with 14 bases sitting between them. This CDR3 comprises 14 residues. Here the CDR3 DNA reads TGCGCCAGCAGTGAAGGAGGGAGTGCCAACGAGCAGTACTTC. This translates into CASSEGGSANEQYF.

This sequence joins TRBV27 and TRBJ1-1; possibly TRBD1 for D (5 bases). Trimming took 5 bases from V and 6 from J, leaving 16 bases between them. Germline V lookup: CDR1 MNHEY, CDR2 SMNVEV (reference sequence). The CDR3 is made up of 14 amino acids. CDR3 nucleotides: TGTGCCAGCAGTAACCACCAGTGGGGGGCTGAAGCTTTCTTT. It yields the protein CASSNHQWGAEAFF.

V and J are TRBV23-1 and TRBJ2-7, with D hard to call. TRBV23-1 is sorted into the ORF group, with uncertain function. The V gene lost 4 bases and the J gene lost 5 bases, with 12 bases spanning the gap. The CDR3 spans 13 residues. CDR3 DNA sequence: TGCGCCAGCAGTCGTTTACAAGAACACGAGCAGTACTTC. This encodes CASSRLQEHEQYF.

The chain recombines TRBV30 with TRBJ2-1, with TRBD1 identical over 8 bases. The CDR3 is 15 residues long. Germline assignment: CDR1 GTSNPN and CDR2 SVGIG (reference sequence). The J segment lost 4 bases and the V segment lost 3 bases, leaving 8 bases of the junction unmatched. The DNA of the CDR3 is TGTGCCTGGAGACTCCGGGACAGGAGGTACAATGAGCAGTTCTTC. Translating gives CAWRLRDRRYNEQFF.

This rearrangement joins TRBV6-5 to TRBJ2-5, with D uncertain. Per germline, CDR1 MNHEY and CDR2 SVGAGI. There are 16 residues in the CDR3. The V and J ends lost 2 bases and 5 bases respectively, with 18 bases between them. CDR3 region: CASSYGEPQVGETQYF. DNA of the CDR3: TGTGCCAGCAGTTACGGCGAACCCCAGGTCGGGGAGACCCAGTACTTC.

This chain joins TRBV3-1 (or the pseudogene TRBV3-2) and TRBJ2-3; D is unclear. V was shortened by 1 base and J by 6 bases, with 8 bases between the two germline ends. CDR1 and CDR2 from the germline V gene are LGHDT and YNNKEL (reference sequence). CDR3 length equals 13 residues. The CDR3: CASSQGRPDTQYF. CDR3 DNA sequence: TGTGCCAGCAGCCAAGGCCGACCGGATACGCAGTATTTT.